Following are 8 T cell receptor beta chains from one sample sequenced in a study of blood T cell repertoires in COVID-19. Assay: immunoSEQ multiplex PCR; the TCRdb copy retains only in-frame clones and omits some. In the table there are 25,000 to 30,000 clones, over 70% of which are singletons. The specimen sequenced was peripheral blood. The receptors originated from a woman aged 55-70 years with acute or convalescent COVID-19.

This clone occurred a few times. CDR3 region: CASSVSGNTEAFF. CDR3 sequence (DNA): TGTGCCAGCAGTGTTTCAGGGAACACTGAAGCTTTCTTT. This chain uses TRBV6-6 with TRBJ1-1; D is unclear. V was cut by 5 bases and J by 1 base, with 8 bases left in between. This CDR3 comprises 13 residues. Germline loops: CDR1 MNHNY, CDR2 SVGAGI (reference sequence).

The rearrangement links TRBV7-9 to TRBJ2-1, with 10 bases lining up with TRBD1. V was pared by 5 bases and J by 10 bases, with 8 bases of the junction left unmatched. Germline values: CDR1 SEHNR, CDR2 FQNEAQ (reference sequence). The CDR3 sequence is 14 residues long. Written as DNA, the CDR3 is TGTGCCAGCAGCCCAGACAGGGGGCTAGGGGAGCAGTTCTTC. It is translated as CASSPDRGLGEQFF.

This clone was detected only once. This chain's CDR3 is CATSDRGTGERYGYTF. The CDR3 DNA reads TGTGCCACCAGTGACCGAGGGACAGGGGAGCGGTATGGCTACACCTTC. The V and J genes are TRBV24-1 and TRBJ1-2; 10 bases are a match to TRBD1. Germline values: CDR1 KGHDR, CDR2 SFDVKD. J was trimmed by 5 bases and V by 4 bases; bases with no gene match: 9. This CDR3 region has 16 residues.

The chain links TRBV9 to TRBJ1-1; 8 nucleotides match TRBD1. J lost 4 bases, V lost 4 bases, and 9 bases had no gene match. The CDR3 length is 15 residues. Germline values: CDR1 SGDLS, CDR2 YYNGEE. The CDR3 DNA follows: TGTGCCAGCAGCCTAAGACAGGGGTCGGGCACTGAAGCTTTCTTT. Translated: CASSLRQGSGTEAFF.

The chain links TRBV29-1 to TRBJ1-2; 7 bases are shared with TRBD1. The CDR3 is made up of 13 amino acids. The ends lost 3 bases at V and 8 bases at J; junction bases unmatched: 9. Germline CDR1 and CDR2: SQVTM and ANQGSEA. As DNA, the CDR3 is TGCAGCGTTGATAGTGACAGGGTCACCGGCTACACCTTC. Protein product: CSVDSDRVTGYTF.

This clone was detected only once. The J gene is TRBJ1-2, the V gene TRBV9, with D possibly being TRBD1 (5 bases). Germline V gene data show CDR1 as SGDLS and CDR2 as YYNGEE. Trimming took 5 bases from V and 8 from J, leaving 19 bases between them. The length of the CDR3 is 14 residues. CDR3 in amino acids: CASSSSLRAGGYTF. The CDR3 DNA sequence: TGTGCCAGCAGTTCCTCCCTCAGGGCGGGGGGCTACACCTTC.

The chain joins TRBV27 to TRBJ1-1; a possible D gene is TRBD1 (5 bases). The germline V gene has CDR1 MNHEY and CDR2 SMNVEV (reference sequence). V lost 5 bases and J 1 base, leaving 14 bases between the germline ends. The CDR3 spans 15 residues. CDR3 sequence reads: CASSGHLVGNTEAFF. The CDR3 DNA is TGTGCCAGCAGTGGACACTTAGTAGGGAACACTGAAGCTTTCTTT.

The chain carries TRBV29-1 and TRBJ2-5, with TRBD2 matching 9 bases. Per the germline V gene, CDR1 is SQVTM and CDR2 is ANQGSEA. With V trimmed by 7 bases and J by 5 bases, 2 bases remained unmatched. This CDR3 comprises 11 residues. CDR3 loop: CSASGVETQYF. CDR3 DNA sequence: TGCAGCGCTAGCGGGGTGGAGACCCAGTACTTC.